This T cell receptor (beta chain) was captured by sequencing in a study of human T cells and chemical hapten exposure. The sample's time point: patch test 1, 2 weeks after DPC sensitization. Documented treatment: therapeutic diphenylcyclopropenone sensitization with weekly scalp DPC. By share of the sample, this clonotype is medium-sized. Its target is unknown. TCRdb recomputed calls from the RACE reads with MiXCR, one row per CDR3 protein. The sample includes 11,000 to 15,000 distinct CDR3 sequences, roughly 15% seen only once; the top ten take 7.2%. Study conclusions and caveats: Significantly greater numbers of large CDR3 similarity clusters came from expanded TCRs than from controls.

The CDR3 spans 15 residues. V trimming: 4 bases; J trimming: 2 bases; junction bases outside the gene matches: 4. From germline, CDR1 is KGHSH and CDR2 LQKENI. This chain connects TRBV18 to TRBJ1-1; TRBD1 matches 10 bases. The receptor comes from a woman aged 30 to 39 with alopecia areata. Some clones in this sample may be carry-over from other donors' samples. This material consisted of whole blood, taken in connection with sensitization to the hapten diphenylcyclopropenone (DPC). CDR3 residues: CASSQDRGLNTEAFF. The DNA of the CDR3 is TGTGCCAGCTCACAAGACAGGGGGCTCAACACTGAAGCTTTCTTT.